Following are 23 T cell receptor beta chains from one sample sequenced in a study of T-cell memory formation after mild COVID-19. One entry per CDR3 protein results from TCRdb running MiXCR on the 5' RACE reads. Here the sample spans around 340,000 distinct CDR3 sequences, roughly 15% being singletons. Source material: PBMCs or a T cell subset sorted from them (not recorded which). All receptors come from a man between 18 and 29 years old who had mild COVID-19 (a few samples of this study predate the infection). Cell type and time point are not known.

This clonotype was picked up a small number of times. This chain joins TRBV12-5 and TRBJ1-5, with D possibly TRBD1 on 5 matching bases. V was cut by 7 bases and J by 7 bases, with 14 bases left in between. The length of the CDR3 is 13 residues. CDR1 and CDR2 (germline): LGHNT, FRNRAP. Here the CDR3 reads CASADDSSQPQHF. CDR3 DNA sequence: TGTGCTAGTGCCGACGACAGTTCCCAGCCCCAGCATTTT.

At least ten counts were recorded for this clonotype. CDR3 amino acids: CASSQALGTGSYNEQFF. The CDR3 region has the DNA TGCGCCAGCAGCCAAGCCCTGGGGACAGGGTCCTACAATGAGCAGTTCTTC. The rearrangement uses TRBV4-3 and TRBJ2-1; 9 nucleotides line up with TRBD1. V lost 1 base, J lost 1 base, and 5 bases stayed unmatched. The CDR3 length is 17 residues. Germline V gene data show CDR1 as LGHNA and CDR2 as YSLEER.

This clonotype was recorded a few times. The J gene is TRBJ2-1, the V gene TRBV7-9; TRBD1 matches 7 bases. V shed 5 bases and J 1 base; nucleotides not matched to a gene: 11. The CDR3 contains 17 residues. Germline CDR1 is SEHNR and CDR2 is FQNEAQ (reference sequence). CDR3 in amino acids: CASSPRGQKWSYNEQFF. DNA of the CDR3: TGTGCCAGCAGCCCGAGGGGGCAGAAATGGTCCTACAATGAGCAGTTCTTC.

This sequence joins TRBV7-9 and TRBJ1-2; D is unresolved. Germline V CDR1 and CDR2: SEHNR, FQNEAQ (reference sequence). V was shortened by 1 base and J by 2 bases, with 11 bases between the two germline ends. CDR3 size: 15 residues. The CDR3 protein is CASSLVQAQNYGYTF. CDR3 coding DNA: TGTGCCAGCAGCTTAGTCCAGGCTCAAAACTATGGCTACACCTTC. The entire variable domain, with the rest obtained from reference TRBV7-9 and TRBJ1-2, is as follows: DTGVSQNPRHKITKRGQNVTFRCDPISEHNRLYWYRQTLGQGPEFLTYFQNEAQLEKSRLLSDRFSAERPKGSFSTLEIQRTEQGDSAMYLCASSLVQAQNYGYTFGSGTRLTVV.

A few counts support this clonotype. The CDR3 sequence is CASSLGYGFRNTGELFF. DNA of the CDR3: TGCGCCAGCAGCTTGGGATACGGTTTTAGGAACACCGGGGAGCTGTTTTTT. The chain couples TRBV5-1 to TRBJ2-2, with D uncertain. The CDR3 spans 17 residues. Germline loops: CDR1 SGHRS, CDR2 YFSETQ. The V end lost 0 bases, the J end lost 1 base, and 13 bases lay between the germline ends.

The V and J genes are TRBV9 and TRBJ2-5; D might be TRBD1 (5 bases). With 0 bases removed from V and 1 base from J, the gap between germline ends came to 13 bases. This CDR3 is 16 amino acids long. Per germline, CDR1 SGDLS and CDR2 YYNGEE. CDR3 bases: TGTGCCAGCAGCGTAGTTACAGGCTCACGCCAAGAGACCCAGTACTTC. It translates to CASSVVTGSRQETQYF.

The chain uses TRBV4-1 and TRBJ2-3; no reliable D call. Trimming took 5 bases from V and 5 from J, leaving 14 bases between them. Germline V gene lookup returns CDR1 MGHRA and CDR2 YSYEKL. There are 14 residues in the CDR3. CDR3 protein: CASSSGPAGDTQYF. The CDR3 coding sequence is TGCGCCAGCAGCTCGGGCCCCGCTGGAGATACGCAGTATTTT.

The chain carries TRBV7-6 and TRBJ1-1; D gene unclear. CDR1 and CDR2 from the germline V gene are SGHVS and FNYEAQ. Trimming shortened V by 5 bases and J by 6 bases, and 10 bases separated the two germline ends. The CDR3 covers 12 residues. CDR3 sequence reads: CASSRLEAEAFF. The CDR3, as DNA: TGTGCCAGCAGCCGCCTCGAGGCTGAAGCTTTCTTT.

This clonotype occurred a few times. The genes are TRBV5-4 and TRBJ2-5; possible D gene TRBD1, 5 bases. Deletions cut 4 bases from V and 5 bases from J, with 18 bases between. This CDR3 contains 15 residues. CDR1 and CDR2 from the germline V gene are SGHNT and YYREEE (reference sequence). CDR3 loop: CASSPGAVKGETQYF. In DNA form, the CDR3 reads TGTGCCAGCAGCCCCGGTGCGGTGAAGGGGGAGACCCAGTACTTC.

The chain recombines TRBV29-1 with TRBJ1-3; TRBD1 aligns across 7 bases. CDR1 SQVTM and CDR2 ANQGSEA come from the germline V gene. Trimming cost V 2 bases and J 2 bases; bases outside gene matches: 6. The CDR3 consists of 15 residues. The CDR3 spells CSVEYQGGPGNTIYF. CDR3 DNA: TGCAGCGTTGAATACCAGGGGGGCCCTGGAAACACCATATATTTT.

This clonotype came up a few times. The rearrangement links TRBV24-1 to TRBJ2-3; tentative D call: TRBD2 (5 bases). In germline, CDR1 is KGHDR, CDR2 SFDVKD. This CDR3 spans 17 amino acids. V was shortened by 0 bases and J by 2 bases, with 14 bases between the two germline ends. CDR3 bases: TGTGCCACCAGTGATTTGCACGAGAACCTAGCCACAGATACGCAGTATTTT. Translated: CATSDLHENLATDTQYF.

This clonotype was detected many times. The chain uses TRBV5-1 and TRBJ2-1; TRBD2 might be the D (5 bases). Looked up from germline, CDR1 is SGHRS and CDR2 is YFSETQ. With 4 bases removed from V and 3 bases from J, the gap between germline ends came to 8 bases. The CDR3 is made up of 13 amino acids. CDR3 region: CASSDTSYNEQFF. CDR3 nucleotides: TGCGCCAGCAGCGATACTAGCTACAATGAGCAGTTCTTC.

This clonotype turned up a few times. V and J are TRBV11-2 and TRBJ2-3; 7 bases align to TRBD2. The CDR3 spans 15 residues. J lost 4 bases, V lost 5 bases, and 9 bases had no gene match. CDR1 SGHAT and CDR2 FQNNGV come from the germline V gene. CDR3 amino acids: CASSPRVGGADTQYF. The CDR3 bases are TGTGCCAGCAGCCCCCGGGTGGGAGGGGCAGATACGCAGTATTTT.

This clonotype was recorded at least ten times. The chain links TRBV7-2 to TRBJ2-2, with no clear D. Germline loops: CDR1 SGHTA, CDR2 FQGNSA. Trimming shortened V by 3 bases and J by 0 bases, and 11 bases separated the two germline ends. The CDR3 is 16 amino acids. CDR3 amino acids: CASSFASPPNTGELFF. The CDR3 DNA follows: TGTGCCAGCAGCTTCGCGAGTCCCCCGAACACCGGGGAGCTGTTTTTT.

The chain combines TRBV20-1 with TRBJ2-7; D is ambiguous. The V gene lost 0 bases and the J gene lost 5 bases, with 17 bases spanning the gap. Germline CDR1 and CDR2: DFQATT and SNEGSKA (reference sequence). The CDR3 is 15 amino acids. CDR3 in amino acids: CSARDKGIHPNEQYF. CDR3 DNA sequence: TGCAGTGCTAGAGATAAGGGAATTCACCCTAACGAGCAGTACTTC.

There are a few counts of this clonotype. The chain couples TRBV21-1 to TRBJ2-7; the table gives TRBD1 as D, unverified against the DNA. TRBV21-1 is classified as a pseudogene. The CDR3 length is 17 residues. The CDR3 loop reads CASRTIDRGQISYEQYV. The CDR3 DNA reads TGTGCCAGCAGGACTATAGACAGGGGGCAAATCTCCTACGAGCAGTACGTC.

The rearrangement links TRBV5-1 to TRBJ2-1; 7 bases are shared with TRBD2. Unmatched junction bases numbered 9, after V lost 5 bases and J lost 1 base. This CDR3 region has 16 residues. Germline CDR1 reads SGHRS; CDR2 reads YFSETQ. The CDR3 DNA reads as TGCGCCAGCAGGGTGTCGACTAGCCCTTCCTACAATGAGCAGTTCTTC. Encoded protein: CASRVSTSPSYNEQFF.

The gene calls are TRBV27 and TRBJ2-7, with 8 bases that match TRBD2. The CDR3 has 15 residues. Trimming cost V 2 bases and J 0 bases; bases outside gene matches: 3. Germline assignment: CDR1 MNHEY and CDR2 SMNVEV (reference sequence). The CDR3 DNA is TGTGCCAGCAGTTTAGTAGCGGGGAGCTCCTACGAGCAGTACTTC. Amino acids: CASSLVAGSSYEQYF.

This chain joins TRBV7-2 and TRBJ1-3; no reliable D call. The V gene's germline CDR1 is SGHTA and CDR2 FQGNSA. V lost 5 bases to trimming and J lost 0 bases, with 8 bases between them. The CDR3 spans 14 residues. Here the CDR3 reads CASSHDISGNTIYF. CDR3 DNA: TGTGCCAGCAGCCACGACATCTCTGGAAACACCATATATTTT. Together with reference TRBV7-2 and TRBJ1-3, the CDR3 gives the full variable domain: GAGVSQSPSNKVTEKGKDVELRCDPISGHTALYWYRQSLGQGLEFLIYFQGNSAPDKSGLPSDRFSAERTGGSVSTLTIQRTQQEDSAVYLCASSHDISGNTIYFGEGSWLTVV.

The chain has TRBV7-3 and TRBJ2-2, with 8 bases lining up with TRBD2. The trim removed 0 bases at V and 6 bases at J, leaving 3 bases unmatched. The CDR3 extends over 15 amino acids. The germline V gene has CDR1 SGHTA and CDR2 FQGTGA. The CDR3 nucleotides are TGTGCCAGCAGCTTAACCGGGGGGGCTTCCGGGGAGCTGTTTTTT. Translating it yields CASSLTGGASGELFF.

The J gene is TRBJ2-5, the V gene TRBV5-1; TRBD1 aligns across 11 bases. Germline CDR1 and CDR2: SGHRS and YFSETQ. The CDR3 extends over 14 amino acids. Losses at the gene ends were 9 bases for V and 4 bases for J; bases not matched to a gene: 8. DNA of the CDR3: TGCGCCACCAAAGGACAGGGGGCCGCAGAGACCCAGTACTTC. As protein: CATKGQGAAETQYF.

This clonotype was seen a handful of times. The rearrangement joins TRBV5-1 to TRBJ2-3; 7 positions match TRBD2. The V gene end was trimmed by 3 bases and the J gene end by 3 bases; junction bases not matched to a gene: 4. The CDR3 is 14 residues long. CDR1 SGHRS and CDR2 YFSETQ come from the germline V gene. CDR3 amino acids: CASSWGGRTDTQYF. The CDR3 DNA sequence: TGCGCCAGCAGCTGGGGAGGGAGGACAGATACGCAGTATTTT.

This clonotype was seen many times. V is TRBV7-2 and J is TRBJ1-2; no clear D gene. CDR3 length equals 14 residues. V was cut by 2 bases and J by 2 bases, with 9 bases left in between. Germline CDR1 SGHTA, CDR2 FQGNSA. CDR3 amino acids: CASSLSGLNYGYTF. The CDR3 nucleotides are TGTGCCAGCAGCTTATCAGGACTAAACTATGGCTACACCTTC.